The 25 T cell receptor beta chains in this list originate from one sample, sequenced in a study of spatial heterogeneity in lung cancer (dated by TCRdb to 2018 to 2020). This specimen's time point label, interpreted: blood at routine non-recurrence follow-up after resection. The library relied on 5' RACE. The data were produced on a NextSeq 500. Starting from the raw public reads, TCRdb applied fastp trimming at Q25, assembled clones with MiXCR and retained in-frame beta chains. Entries are consolidated by CDR3 protein sequence, retaining the most common genes and DNA. Present in this sample are about 120,000 distinct CDR3 sequences, less than 14% of which were seen just once. The ten biggest clones cover 20% to 25% of the sample. Sequencing used PBMCs, obtained at follow-up. These receptors all stem from a female donor with early-stage non-small cell lung cancer.

This chain links TRBV5-4 with TRBJ2-7, with TRBD1 as a possible D gene (5 bases). The germline CDR1 and CDR2 sequences are SGHNT and YYREEE (reference sequence). Trimming cost V 2 bases and J 6 bases, with 18 bases left between them. CDR3 size: 15 residues. Here the CDR3 reads CASSLPGSRRGEQYF. In DNA, the CDR3 is TGTGCCAGCAGCTTACCGGGCTCACGAAGGGGCGAGCAGTACTTC.

This clonotype was detected ten times or more. The rearrangement uses TRBV29-1 and TRBJ1-3; possible D gene TRBD1, 6 bases. The CDR3 is 14 residues long. Per germline, CDR1 SQVTM and CDR2 ANQGSEA. With 4 bases removed from V and 0 bases from J, the gap between germline ends came to 10 bases. The CDR3 region has the DNA TGCAGCGTTGGACGGACAGACTCTGGAAACACCATATATTTT. This codes for CSVGRTDSGNTIYF.

In its sample, this clonotype was seen many times. This chain joins TRBV18 and TRBJ1-1; D not resolved. This CDR3 has 13 amino acids. Germline-derived CDR1 and CDR2 are KGHSH and LQKENI. Trimming shortened V by 2 bases and J by 1 base, and 5 bases separated the two germline ends. The CDR3 DNA follows: TGTGCCAGCTCACCAAGTCAGAACACTGAAGCTTTCTTT. Protein: CASSPSQNTEAFF.

This clonotype was counted a few times. The chain employs TRBV3-1 and TRBJ2-1, with D uncertain. Germline values: CDR1 LGHDT, CDR2 YNNKEL (reference sequence). Trimming pared 3 bases from V and 5 bases from J, leaving 5 bases between. CDR3 length: 12 amino acids. The CDR3 DNA is TGTGCCAGCAGCCATCGTCACAATGAGCAGTTCTTC. It encodes CASSHRHNEQFF.

This clonotype turned up a few times. The chain links TRBV5-1 to TRBJ2-1; 9 positions agree with TRBD2. The CDR3 spans 16 residues. V dropped 1 base and J dropped 7; count of bases not matched to a gene: 9. CDR1 SGHRS and CDR2 YFSETQ come from the germline V gene. CDR3 sequence: CASSLTLAGVWNEQFF. Here the CDR3 DNA reads TGCGCCAGCAGCTTGACGTTAGCGGGAGTGTGGAATGAGCAGTTCTTC.

The rearrangement uses TRBV6-5 and TRBJ2-1, with a tentative D call TRBD1 (5 bases). CDR1 and CDR2 (germline): MNHEY, SVGAGI. V was shortened by 6 bases and J by 5 bases, with 17 bases between the two germline ends. The CDR3 runs 15 residues. The CDR3 protein is CASRTASTENNEQFF. The CDR3 DNA reads as TGTGCCAGCAGAACAGCCTCGACAGAGAACAATGAGCAGTTCTTC.

This clonotype has a handful of counts. The rearrangement uses TRBV7-2 and TRBJ2-2; either TRBD1 or TRBD2 may fit D (5 bases each). There are 14 residues in the CDR3. Germline lookup yields CDR1 SGHTA and CDR2 FQGNSA. V lost 5 bases, J lost 5 bases, and 12 bases lay in between. This chain's CDR3 is CASSGDPGTGELFF. CDR3 DNA: TGTGCCAGCAGCGGGGACCCAGGGACCGGGGAGCTGTTTTTT.

This clonotype was seen a handful of times. This chain links TRBV6-2 or TRBV6-3 with TRBJ2-7; D call uncertain. The CDR3 runs to 17 residues. Per the germline V gene, CDR1 is MNHEY and CDR2 is SVGEGT. V was clipped by 4 bases and J by 0 bases, with 19 bases between them. The CDR3, as DNA: TGTGCCAGCAGTTCCCGAGGACGGGCGTTGAGCTCCTACGAGCAGTACGTC. This gives the protein CASSSRGRALSSYEQYV.

The sample holds many counts of this clonotype. V and J are TRBV29-1 and TRBJ2-7; D remains ambiguous. The ends were cut back, 3 bases at V and 2 bases at J, with 11 bases in the middle. Per germline, CDR1 SQVTM and CDR2 ANQGSEA. There are 13 residues in the CDR3. CDR3 sequence reads: CSVDPGSAYEQYF. As DNA, the CDR3 is TGCAGCGTTGATCCCGGTTCCGCCTACGAGCAGTACTTC.

This clonotype was found a few times. This chain joins TRBV2 and TRBJ2-1; no definite D call. V shed 2 bases and J shed 9 bases, with 8 bases lying between them. This CDR3 is built from 12 residues. In germline, CDR1 is SNHLY, CDR2 FYNNEI. The CDR3 loop reads CASSEISFEQFF. CDR3 nucleotide sequence: TGTGCCAGCAGTGAAATTAGTTTTGAGCAGTTCTTC.

The CDR3 bases are TGTGCCAGCAGCTTGGGACGAGGAGTATACAATGAGCAGTTCTTC. Translating it yields CASSLGRGVYNEQFF. V and J are TRBV7-3 and TRBJ2-1; D is possibly TRBD1 or TRBD2 (5 bases each). Trimming stripped 3 bases from V and 4 bases from J, with 13 bases between. Germline V gene sequence: CDR1 SGHTA, CDR2 FQGTGA. The CDR3 extends over 15 amino acids.

This clonotype turned up a few times. This chain uses TRBV6-5 with TRBJ2-1, with 12 bases lining up with TRBD2. Germline V gene lookup returns CDR1 MNHEY and CDR2 SVGAGI. V lost 7 bases, J lost 0 bases, and 1 base stayed unmatched. The CDR3 has 15 residues. In DNA, the CDR3 is TGTGCCAGCACGACTAGCGGGAGCTCCTACAATGAGCAGTTCTTC. Translating gives CASTTSGSSYNEQFF.

This clonotype was seen a few times. At one end, the junction sequence differs from germline, possibly due to a read error. V is TRBV7-9 and J is TRBJ1-2, with D possibly TRBD1 on 6 matching bases. Germline-derived CDR1 and CDR2 are SEHNR and FQNEAQ (reference sequence). The CDR3 totals 13 residues. CDR3 in DNA: TGTGCCAGCGAAACAGGGCGTAACCATGGCTACACCTTC. This gives the protein CASETGRNHGYTF.

In its sample, this clonotype was seen a few times. The V call is TRBV2, the J call TRBJ2-6, with no clear D. Germline CDR1 SNHLY, CDR2 FYNNEI. Trimming cost V 5 bases and J 0 bases, with 11 bases left between them. This CDR3 is built from 16 residues. The DNA for the CDR3 is TGTGCCAGCAGTTCCCGGGCCTTCTCTGGGGCCAACGTCCTGACTTTC. Amino acids: CASSSRAFSGANVLTF.

This chain links TRBV6-2 or TRBV6-3 with TRBJ2-1; 10 nucleotides agree with TRBD1. The CDR3 length is 19 residues. V was clipped by 0 bases and J by 0 bases; unmatched bases: 8. Germline V CDR1 and CDR2: MNHEY, SVGEGT. CDR3 region: CASSYSGQGTASSYNEQFF. The CDR3 DNA reads TGTGCCAGCAGTTACTCGGGACAGGGGACTGCCAGCTCCTACAATGAGCAGTTCTTC.

This clonotype showed up just a few times. The chain carries TRBV24-1 and TRBJ2-2; TRBD2 matches at 8 bases. Germline loops: CDR1 KGHDR, CDR2 SFDVKD. The J segment lost 4 bases and the V segment lost 6 bases, leaving 12 bases of the junction unmatched. This CDR3 is built from 17 residues. CDR3 coding DNA: TGTGCCACCAGTTCTTTAGGCCGAGCGGGAGTCACCGGGGAGCTGTTTTTT. It translates to CATSSLGRAGVTGELFF.

In its sample, this clonotype was seen many times. This chain connects TRBV3-1 to TRBJ2-1, with D perhaps TRBD2 (6 bases). The CDR3 extends over 15 amino acids. The germline V gene encodes CDR1 LGHDT and CDR2 YNNKEL (reference sequence). Trimming took off 4 bases at V and 2 bases at J, with 12 bases between the two ends. The CDR3 protein is CASSPQAGAYNEQFF. The DNA of the CDR3 is TGTGCCAGCAGCCCTCAAGCGGGTGCCTACAATGAGCAGTTCTTC.

The chain combines TRBV29-1 with TRBJ2-3; D not certain. The V and J ends lost 0 bases and 5 bases respectively, with 15 bases between them. The CDR3 loop spans 15 amino acids. Germline V gene data show CDR1 as SQVTM and CDR2 as ANQGSEA. Here the CDR3 DNA reads TGCAGCGTTGAAGATCTGGCCGGAAATCAAGATACGCAGTATTTT. Protein product: CSVEDLAGNQDTQYF.

A few counts support this clonotype. This chain uses TRBV10-3 with TRBJ2-3; no reliable D call. CDR1 is ENHRY and CDR2 is SYGVKD in the germline V gene. CDR3 length equals 14 residues. Trimming left V 10 bases short and J 0 bases short, with 14 bases between. The DNA of the CDR3 is TGTGCCACCATGGCCGGATTTAGCACAGATACGCAGTATTTT. This codes for CATMAGFSTDTQYF.

This chain links TRBV3-1 with TRBJ1-2; 8 bases map to TRBD1. The CDR3 is 12 residues long. Germline V gene data show CDR1 as LGHDT and CDR2 as YNNKEL (reference sequence). V dropped 6 bases and J dropped 8; count of bases not matched to a gene: 5. CDR3 amino acids: CASRDRVTGYTF. CDR3 nucleotide sequence: TGTGCCAGCAGGGACAGGGTCACCGGCTACACCTTC.

The chain employs TRBV9 and TRBJ2-7; 7 bases fit TRBD2. The length of the CDR3 is 16 residues. The ends lost 4 bases at V and 3 bases at J; junction bases unmatched: 13. Germline V lookup: CDR1 SGDLS, CDR2 YYNGEE. CDR3 DNA sequence: TGTGCCAGCAGCCCTGGCGTGGCGGGAGACAACTACGAGCAGTACGTC. Protein: CASSPGVAGDNYEQYV.

Only a few counts were recorded for this clonotype. The chain combines TRBV12-3 or TRBV12-4 with TRBJ1-5; D uncertain. The CDR3 is 15 amino acids. The V end lost 1 base, the J end lost 0 bases, and 7 bases lay between the germline ends. The CDR3 DNA sequence: TGTGCCAGCAGTTTAGTCAGTCATAGCAATCAGCCCCAGCATTTT. Encoded protein: CASSLVSHSNQPQHF.

The rearrangement uses TRBV14 and TRBJ2-2; D unresolved. Trimming removed 2 bases from V and 1 base from J, with 5 bases in between. Per germline, CDR1 SGHDN and CDR2 FVKESK. The CDR3 loop spans 14 amino acids. The CDR3 nucleotides are TGTGCCAGCAGCCAACAGGAGAACACCGGGGAGCTGTTTTTT. Its protein product is CASSQQENTGELFF.

The chain links TRBV15 to TRBJ2-5; D gene ambiguous. The germline V gene has CDR1 LNHNV and CDR2 YYDKDF (reference sequence). V was trimmed by 3 bases and J by 1 base, leaving 12 bases between them. There are 15 residues in the CDR3. The CDR3 sequence is CATSRARRSQETQYF. As DNA, the CDR3 is TGTGCCACCAGCAGGGCTCGACGGAGCCAAGAGACCCAGTACTTC.

This clonotype was recorded at least ten times. V and J are TRBV9 and TRBJ2-1; D may be TRBD2 (6 bases). Trimming left V 1 base short and J 0 bases short, with 14 bases between. The CDR3 length is 17 residues. In germline, CDR1 is SGDLS, CDR2 YYNGEE. The CDR3 DNA follows: TGTGCCAGCAGCGTACCCACTAGCATTGGCTCCTACAATGAGCAGTTCTTC. Amino acids: CASSVPTSIGSYNEQFF.